This is a list of T cell receptor beta chains from one sample in a study of blood T cell repertoires in COVID-19. Sequenced by immunoSEQ multiplex PCR; TCRdb stores in-frame clones only, minus some. The data hold some 83,000 clones, with approximately 80% observed a single time. The source material was peripheral blood. These TCRs come from a man in his 60s with active or convalescent COVID-19. Both conserved end residues are part of each CDR3.

TRBJ2-3,TRBV29-1,CSVERLAGGLSDTQYF
TRBJ1-5,TRBV7-9,CASSLAANQPQHF
TRBJ2-1,TRBV3-1/TRBV3-2,CASSQAPRGEQFF
TRBJ1-1,TRBV5-4,CASSSDRRTMNTEAFF
TRBJ1-1,TRBV19,CASSNGQGVREAFF
TRBJ2-1,TRBV6-2/TRBV6-3,CASSYSPPSGVYNEQFF
TRBJ1-1,TRBV2,CASSFGQGNTEAFF
TRBJ2-5,TRBV18,CASSPRQGGKQETQYF
TRBJ2-2,TRBV7-3,CASSLNGGANTGELFF
TRBJ1-5,TRBV4-1,CASSQGRGQTYSNQPQHF
TRBJ2-5,TRBV6-5,CASSYGTGRETQYF
TRBJ2-1,TRBV4-2,CASRTSGEYNEQFF
TRBJ2-1,TRBV25-1,CASSEYWDRGYNEQFF
TRBJ1-1,TRBV7-3,CASSPLEGGNTEAFF
TRBJ2-2,TRBV5-1,CASSPDGSRTGELFF
TRBJ1-4,TRBV7-8,CASSLVWEPGEKLFF
TRBJ1-6,TRBV5-5,CASSPTPHRDNSPLHF
TRBJ1-2,TRBV6-1,CASSEVPGGYGYTF
TRBJ1-2,TRBV29-1,CSVRGQKDGYTF
TRBJ1-3,TRBV21-1,CASSLSPGLFTIYF
TRBJ1-1,TRBV18,CASHPRGLNTEAFF
TRBJ2-2,TRBV19,CASSTRQGQWAGELFF
TRBJ2-5,TRBV19,CASSIGGGYETQYF
TRBJ2-5,TRBV5-4,CASSSSGGAETQYF
TRBJ2-7,TRBV27,CASSRGLSPYEQYF
TRBJ1-5,TRBV6-2/TRBV6-3,CASSYSKSRGNQPQHF
TRBJ1-2,TRBV24-1,CATSPRTLNYGYTF
TRBJ1-1,TRBV27,CASRAGGEAEAFF
TRBJ2-5,TRBV6-5,CASTRAGGRETQYF
TRBJ1-5,TRBV7-2,CASSPTGQGNQPQHF
TRBJ2-5,TRBV7-2,CASSLGLASGGTQETQYF
TRBJ1-2,TRBV27,CASSLSGSYGYTF
TRBJ1-2,TRBV27,CASSLSGSPNYGYTF
TRBJ1-2,TRBV9,CASSAYRTGYTF
TRBJ1-1,TRBV19,CASSDRGLGTTEAFF
TRBJ2-5,TRBV4-3,CASSAGYQETQYF
TRBJ1-5,TRBV6-1,CASSDPDRGNQPQHF
TRBJ2-2,TRBV20-1,CSASPQGAHRTGELFF
TRBJ2-5,TRBV15,CATSRAWTGVKTQYF
TRBJ1-1,TRBV5-1,CASSFGGNTEAFF
TRBJ2-7,TRBV4-3,CASSQDKYSAEQYF
TRBJ1-2,TRBV11-2,CASSLDGYGYTF
TRBJ2-3,TRBV4-3,CASSQDRTLTDTQYF
TRBJ1-2,TRBV18,CASSPPGQTNYGYTF
TRBJ1-1,TRBV25-1,CASSPLGGAGTEAFF
TRBJ2-2,TRBV4-2,CASSQFTIQGASGELFF
TRBJ1-1,TRBV29-1,CSVGTGMNTEAFF
TRBJ1-2,TRBV19,CASKTEANYGYTF
TRBJ1-2,TRBV11-2,CASSSTGSYGYTF
TRBJ1-4,TRBV27,CASRGGILSNEKLFF
TRBJ2-5,TRBV5-1,CASSLGQGRETQYF
TRBJ2-1,TRBV9,CASSVSSGGADEQFF
TRBJ2-1,TRBV5-6,CASSLRQAGVNEQFF
TRBJ1-2,TRBV15,CATSQDRGYGYTF